A single sample gave rise to the 12 T cell receptor beta chains below, sequenced in a study of blood T cell repertoires in COVID-19. Generated by immunoSEQ multiplex PCR, the TCRdb table keeps only in-frame clones and is missing some. The sample holds roughly 100,000 clones, nearly 90% seen once. The sequenced sample was peripheral blood. The receptors come from a man aged 45-65 years in a cohort sampled during active COVID-19.

V and J are TRBV7-9 and TRBJ2-5; D gene uncertain. Germline V gene lookup returns CDR1 SEHNR and CDR2 FQNEAQ (reference sequence). The CDR3 runs to 13 residues. Deletions cut 5 bases from V and 5 bases from J, with 12 bases between. This CDR3 is CASSLPIGETQYF. CDR3 coding DNA: TGTGCCAGCAGCCTTCCCATCGGGGAGACCCAGTACTTC.

The chain joins TRBV19 to TRBJ1-3, with D perhaps matching TRBD1 (6 bases). The germline V and J ends were trimmed by 10 bases and 2 bases, with 15 bases remaining between them. The CDR3 sequence is 14 residues long. CDR1 is LNHDA and CDR2 is SQIVND in the germline V gene (reference sequence). CDR3 in amino acids: CATSPTGPGNTIYF. CDR3 DNA sequence: TGTGCCACCTCCCCAACAGGGCCTGGAAACACCATATATTTT. The variable domain in full, completed from reference TRBV19 and TRBJ1-3, reads DGGITQSPKYLFRKEGQNVTLSCEQNLNHDAMYWYRQDPGQGLRLIYYSQIVNDFQKGDIAEGYSVSREKKESFPLTVTSAQKNPTAFYLCATSPTGPGNTIYFGEGSWLTVV.

This chain connects TRBV5-1 to TRBJ2-3; 8 bases fit TRBD1. This CDR3 is built from 14 residues. Germline-derived CDR1 and CDR2 are SGHRS and YFSETQ. V was pared by 4 bases and J by 2 bases, with 3 bases of the junction left unmatched. CDR3 loop: CASSEGQATDTQYF. CDR3 coding DNA: TGCGCCAGCAGCGAGGGACAGGCCACAGATACGCAGTATTTT.

The sample holds many counts of this clone. This chain links TRBV7-9 with TRBJ2-1; tentatively, D is TRBD1 (6 bases). Trimming took 5 bases from V and 4 from J, leaving 12 bases between them. The CDR3 has 14 residues. The germline V gene encodes CDR1 SEHNR and CDR2 FQNEAQ (reference sequence). CDR3 region: CASSSDRSYNEQFF. CDR3 coding DNA: TGTGCCAGCAGCAGTGACAGGTCTTACAATGAGCAGTTCTTC.

This chain links TRBV20-1 with TRBJ1-5; 7 positions agree with TRBD1. The ends lost 3 bases at V and 3 bases at J; junction bases unmatched: 14. The CDR3 covers 17 residues. Germline assignment: CDR1 DFQATT and CDR2 SNEGSKA (reference sequence). The CDR3 DNA reads as TGCAGTGCTAGTAGCCGGAACAGGGGCAGGAACAATCAGCCCCAGCATTTT. It yields the protein CSASSRNRGRNNQPQHF.

The chain couples TRBV14 to TRBJ1-5; D gene ambiguous. In germline, CDR1 is SGHDN, CDR2 FVKESK. V was trimmed by 0 bases and J by 5 bases, leaving 5 bases between them. The CDR3 runs 13 residues. CDR3 DNA sequence: TGTGCCAGCAGCCAAGATTCCGATCAGCCCCAGCATTTT. Encoded protein: CASSQDSDQPQHF.

The chain carries TRBV3-1 (or the pseudogene TRBV3-2) and TRBJ2-3, with a tentative D call TRBD2 (6 bases). Germline V CDR1 and CDR2: LGHDT, YNNKEL (reference sequence). The V and J ends lost 3 bases and 4 bases respectively, with 17 bases between them. This CDR3 is built from 16 residues. The CDR3, as DNA: TGTGCCAGCAGCCATCCCGGCGGGGTCGTCTCAGATACGCAGTATTTT. Its translation is CASSHPGGVVSDTQYF.

This sequence joins TRBV29-1 and TRBJ2-2; TRBD2 might be the D (6 bases). Per the germline V gene, CDR1 is SQVTM and CDR2 is ANQGSEA. Trimming shortened V by 6 bases and J by 6 bases, and 11 bases separated the two germline ends. CDR3 length equals 12 residues. The CDR3 DNA sequence: TGCAGCGTGGGTGGGGGGTCCGGGGAGCTGTTTTTT. Translated, it gives CSVGGGSGELFF.

The J gene is TRBJ2-5, the V gene TRBV3-1 (or the pseudogene TRBV3-2); 9 nucleotides line up with TRBD2. V lost 5 bases, J lost 1 base, and 5 bases stayed unmatched. Per the germline V gene, CDR1 is LGHDT and CDR2 is YNNKEL (reference sequence). The CDR3 runs 15 residues. CDR3 in DNA: TGTGCCAGCAGCGGCGGGGGGGCAGCCCAAGAGACCCAGTACTTC. Its translation: CASSGGGAAQETQYF.

This clone is a singleton in its sample. The rearrangement joins TRBV3-1 (or the pseudogene TRBV3-2) to TRBJ2-1; D perhaps matches TRBD2 (6 bases). Deletions cut 4 bases from V and 7 bases from J, with 14 bases between. The CDR3 sequence is 14 residues long. Germline V gene data show CDR1 as LGHDT and CDR2 as YNNKEL (reference sequence). The CDR3 DNA is TGTGCCAGCAGCCTCGCGGGGCCCGGGAATGAGCAGTTCTTC. Translating it yields CASSLAGPGNEQFF.

The gene calls are TRBV5-1 and TRBJ2-1; weak D call: TRBD2 (7 bases). V shed 3 bases and J shed 4 bases, with 17 bases lying between them. Germline CDR1 SGHRS, CDR2 YFSETQ. CDR3 length equals 16 residues. CDR3 region: CASSSGPGGQYNEQFF. The CDR3 DNA reads TGCGCCAGCAGCTCTGGCCCCGGGGGGCAGTACAATGAGCAGTTCTTC.

This clone occurred a few times. The chain is built from TRBV6-6 and TRBJ1-2; D uncertain. CDR3 length: 12 residues. Germline V gene lookup returns CDR1 MNHNY and CDR2 SVGAGI (reference sequence). V lost 0 bases and J lost 6, with 5 bases in between. In DNA, the CDR3 is TGTGCCAGCAGTTACTCGCAGGATGGCTACACCTTC. Amino acid sequence: CASSYSQDGYTF.